Listed here are 11 T cell receptor beta chains from one sample, sequenced in a study of human T cells and chemical hapten exposure. TCRdb recomputed calls from the RACE reads with MiXCR, one row per CDR3 protein. The data hold around 40,000 distinct CDR3 sequences, with roughly 12% observed a single time. Time point: patch test 3, about 24 weeks after DPC sensitization. Treatment of the sample: therapeutic diphenylcyclopropenone sensitization with weekly scalp DPC. From whole blood left unfractionated, total RNA was extracted. The sample was whole blood, taken in connection with sensitization to the hapten diphenylcyclopropenone (DPC). Every receptor here comes from a woman aged 40 to 55 with alopecia areata. Some clones in this sample may be carry-over from other donors' samples.

This clonotype was seen a few times. The genes are TRBV6-1 and TRBJ2-5; D not resolved. The CDR3 covers 12 residues. Germline-derived CDR1 and CDR2 are MNHNS and SASEGT. V dropped 4 bases and J dropped 4 bases, with 7 bases sitting between them. CDR3 bases: TGTGCCAGCAGTGCCCCGGGAGAGACCCAGTACTTC. Amino acids: CASSAPGETQYF.

This clonotype appeared many times. The genes are TRBV18 and TRBJ2-5; D may be TRBD1 (6 bases). Germline V gene data show CDR1 as KGHSH and CDR2 as LQKENI. This CDR3 spans 16 amino acids. Trimming removed 0 bases from V and 1 base from J, with 12 bases in between. This CDR3 is CASSPPLGQFQETQYF. The CDR3 region has the DNA TGTGCCAGCTCACCACCTCTAGGACAGTTCCAAGAGACCCAGTACTTC. Using reference TRBV18 and TRBJ2-5 for the parts outside the CDR3, the full variable domain is NAGVMQNPRHLVRRRGQEARLRCSPMKGHSHVYWYRQLPEEGLKFMVYLQKENIIDESGMPKERFSAEFPKEGPSILRIQQVVRGDSAAYFCASSPPLGQFQETQYFGPGTRLLVL.

This chain joins TRBV7-9 and TRBJ1-1, with D possibly being TRBD1 (5 bases). Germline-derived CDR1 and CDR2 are SEHNR and FQNEAQ (reference sequence). With 5 bases removed from V and 6 bases from J, the gap between germline ends came to 16 bases. The CDR3 sequence is 14 residues long. This CDR3 is CASSPRTGEAEAFF. As DNA, the CDR3 is TGTGCCAGCAGCCCCCGGACGGGGGAGGCTGAAGCTTTCTTT.

By share, this clonotype counts as medium-sized. V is TRBV20-1 and J is TRBJ2-3; 12 bases line up with TRBD2. Germline trimming cut 6 bases from V and 7 bases from J; bases unmatched to any gene: 8. The CDR3 extends over 14 amino acids. The germline V gene encodes CDR1 DFQATT and CDR2 SNEGSKA (reference sequence). CDR3 DNA: TGCAGTGCCTCCCCTAGCGGGAGGGAGAATACGCAGTATTTT. Protein: CSASPSGRENTQYF.

This clonotype was seen only a few times. V usage is TRBV29-1 and J usage is TRBJ2-5; tentatively, D is TRBD1 (6 bases). CDR1 and CDR2 (germline): SQVTM, ANQGSEA. This CDR3 is built from 14 residues. V was pared by 7 bases and J by 1 base, with 16 bases between. CDR3 nucleotide sequence: TGCAGCGCATCCTCGGGACACAGCCAAGAGACCCAGTACTTC. Amino acid sequence: CSASSGHSQETQYF. The variable domain in full, with the rest retrieved from reference TRBV29-1 and TRBJ2-5, is SAVISQKPSRDICQRGTSLTIQCQVDSQVTMMFWYRQQPGQSLTLIATANQGSEATYESGFVIDKFPISRPNLTFSTLTVSNMSPEDSSIYLCSASSGHSQETQYFGPGTRLLVL.

The chain is built from TRBV11-3 and TRBJ2-2; a possible D gene is TRBD1 (6 bases). Trimming pared 5 bases from V and 2 bases from J, leaving 12 bases between. The CDR3 totals 15 residues. Germline V gene sequence: CDR1 SGHNT, CDR2 YENEEA. Here the CDR3 reads CASSRDTFNTGELFF. The CDR3 nucleotides read TGTGCCAGCAGCCGGGACACTTTCAACACCGGGGAGCTGTTTTTT.

In this sample, this clonotype turned up many times. J is TRBJ1-1 and V is TRBV20-1; D gene unclear. The CDR3 covers 14 residues. V was trimmed by 3 bases and J by 0 bases, leaving 11 bases between them. From germline, CDR1 is DFQATT and CDR2 SNEGSKA (reference sequence). CDR3 sequence (DNA): TGCAGTGCTAGTATGGTTCCGTTGAACACTGAAGCTTTCTTT. Protein sequence: CSASMVPLNTEAFF.

This clonotype occurred many times. The rearrangement uses TRBV27 and TRBJ2-7; D possibly corresponds to TRBD1 (5 bases). Trimming took 5 bases from V and 6 from J, leaving 14 bases between them. The CDR3 runs to 13 residues. CDR1 and CDR2 from the germline V gene are MNHEY and SMNVEV (reference sequence). The CDR3 region has the DNA TGTGCCAGCAGTCTACGACAGTCCGTCGAGCAGTACTTC. Translation: CASSLRQSVEQYF.

With respect to this clonotype: A much larger clone differs from this one at a single base, so this may be a read error. The V call is TRBV7-2, the J call TRBJ2-1; 12 nucleotides agree with TRBD2. The germline V gene has CDR1 SGHTA and CDR2 FQGNSA. Trimming removed 1 base from V and 6 bases from J; junction bases left unmatched: 1. The CDR3 has 15 amino acids. CDR3 sequence (DNA): TGTGCCAGCAGCTTAGGGACTAGCGGGGCCAATGAGCAGTTCTTC. This translates into CASSLGTSGANEQFF.

This clonotype was counted only a few times. CDR3 sequence reads: CASLSSGISYNEQFF. The CDR3 DNA reads as TGTGCCAGCCTCTCTAGCGGGATTTCCTACAATGAGCAGTTCTTC. The chain links TRBV28 to TRBJ2-1; 9 nucleotides match TRBD2. The junction had 6 bases not matched to a gene; V was cut back by 8 bases and J by 1 base. This CDR3 is 15 amino acids long. Germline loops: CDR1 MDHEN, CDR2 SYDVKM.

This chain links TRBV7-6 with TRBJ2-2; D is undetermined. The germline V and J ends were trimmed by 6 bases and 5 bases, with 4 bases remaining between them. The germline CDR1 and CDR2 sequences are SGHVS and FNYEAQ. The CDR3 is 11 residues long. The CDR3 reads CASSFTGELFF. CDR3 DNA: TGTGCCAGCAGTTTTACCGGGGAGCTGTTTTTT. Using reference TRBV7-6 and TRBJ2-2 for the parts outside the CDR3, the full variable domain is GAGVSQSPRYKVTKRGQDVALRCDPISGHVSLYWYRQALGQGPEFLTYFNYEAQQDKSGLPNDRFSAERPEGSISTLTIQRTEQRDSAMYRCASSFTGELFFGEGSRLTVL.